These T cell receptor beta chains were read from a single sample in a study of tumor-infiltrating lymphocytes in primary liver carcinoma. In TCRdb, the multiplex PCR reads were re-called with MiXCR into one record per CDR3 protein. The data hold tens of thousands of distinct CDR3 sequences, with over 60% observed a single time. Material for sequencing was liver tumor tissue from sampling region 1. The receptors here all came from a man between 40 and 49 years old with primary liver carcinoma and hepatitis B virus infection. The CDR3 runs from the conserved cysteine through the conserved F or W. D genes are given only for firm matches. The size field is filled for only some rows; it gives once, few, many or a size class.

V: TRBV29-1; D: .; size: .; J: TRBJ1-2; DNA: TGTAGAGTTTGGATATGGGAGGTTGGCTACACCTTC; CDR3: CRVWIWEVGYTF
V: TRBV6-6; D: .; size: .; J: TRBJ2-3; DNA: TGTGCCAGCAGTTATCGAGTAGAGAATAGCAATCAGCCCCAGTATTTT; CDR3: CASSYRVENSNQPQYF
V: TRBV7-9; D: .; size: many; J: TRBJ2-2; DNA: TGTGCCAGCAGCGCACAGGGTAACGGGGAGCTGTTTTTT; CDR3: CASSAQGNGELFF
V: TRBV4-1; D: .; size: .; J: TRBJ1-2; DNA: TGCGCCAGCAGCCAAGCTTCTAGGGGGTCCAACTATGGCTACATCTTC; CDR3: CASSQASRGSNYGYIF
V: TRBV4-2; D: .; size: .; J: TRBJ1-6; DNA: TGTGCCAGCAGCCAAGGTCATATGGAATATAATTCACCGCTCCACTTT; CDR3: CASSQGHMEYNSPLHF
V: TRBV6-4; D: TRBD2; size: .; J: TRBJ2-3; DNA: TGTGCCAGCAGTGAAAAAGCGGGAGGTCTTAATACGCAGTATTTT; CDR3: CASSEKAGGLNTQYF
V: TRBV6-5; D: .; size: .; J: TRBJ2-3; DNA: TGTGCCAGCATTTACTTTAATCGCGCCACAGATACGCAGTATTTT; CDR3: CASIYFNRATDTQYF
V: TRBV4-2; D: .; size: .; J: TRBJ2-5; DNA: TGTGCCAGCAGCCAAAAAGAGACCCAGTACTTT; CDR3: CASSQKETQYF
V: TRBV7-9; D: .; size: once; J: TRBJ1-1; DNA: TGTGCCAGCACCCCCCGGTGCACCGAAGCTTTCTTT; CDR3: CASTPRCTEAFF
V: TRBV14; D: .; size: many; J: TRBJ2-5; DNA: TGTGCCAGCAGCCAAGGGCTGGAAGAGACCCAGTACTTC; CDR3: CASSQGLEETQYF
V: TRBV6-6; D: .; size: .; J: TRBJ1-5; DNA: TGTGCCAGCAGGGACGGTAGTAATCAGCGCCAGCATTTT; CDR3: CASRDGSNQRQHF
V: TRBV29-1; D: .; size: .; J: TRBJ1-5; DNA: TGCAGCGTTAAGACGGTTGGTCAGCCCCAGCAATTT; CDR3: CSVKTVGQPQQF
V: TRBV6-6; D: .; size: .; J: TRBJ1-5; DNA: TGTGCCATCAGGTCCGGAGTGAGTAACAATCAGCCCCAGCATTTT; CDR3: CAIRSGVSNNQPQHF
V: TRBV5-6; D: TRBD2; size: .; J: TRBJ2-3; DNA: TGTGCCAGCAGCTTGACGGGAGGACCAACAGATACGCAGTATTTC; CDR3: CASSLTGGPTDTQYF
V: TRBV7-2; D: .; size: .; J: TRBJ1-5; DNA: TGTGCCAGCAGCTTAGGTACTACTAGCAATCAGCCCCAGCATTTT; CDR3: CASSLGTTSNQPQHF
V: TRBV12-3/TRBV12-4; D: .; size: .; J: TRBJ2-5; DNA: TGTGCCAGTAGTTCGAACGGCCAGGAGATCCAGTACTTC; CDR3: CASSSNGQEIQYF
V: TRBV20-1; D: TRBD2; size: .; J: TRBJ2-7; DNA: TGCAGTGCTCATGGACTAGCGAACGAGCAGTACTTC; CDR3: CSAHGLANEQYF
V: TRBV6-6; D: .; size: .; J: TRBJ2-1; DNA: TGTGCCAGCAGGAGTAGCTACTCCTACAATGAGCAGTTCTTC; CDR3: CASRSSYSYNEQFF
V: TRBV7-2; D: .; size: .; J: TRBJ1-1; DNA: TGTGCCAGCAGCCTCCAGGGTCGTCCCTTGAACACTGAAGCTTTCTTT; CDR3: CASSLQGRPLNTEAFF
V: TRBV29-1; D: .; size: .; J: TRBJ1-1; DNA: TGCAGCGTGCGGCAGGACATGAACACTGAAGCTTTCTTT; CDR3: CSVRQDMNTEAFF
V: TRBV6-1; D: .; size: .; J: TRBJ2-6; DNA: TGTGCCAGCATCCCGCCTGCTGGGGCCAACATCATGACTTTC; CDR3: CASIPPAGANIMTF
V: TRBV4-2; D: TRBD2; size: many; J: TRBJ2-3; DNA: TGTGCCAGCAGCCTAATAGCGGGGTTCACAGATACGCAGTATTTT; CDR3: CASSLIAGFTDTQYF
V: TRBV10-3; D: .; size: .; J: TRBJ2-5; DNA: TGTACAATCAGGGAGGCAGAGACCCAGTACTTC; CDR3: CTIREAETQYF
V: TRBV28; D: .; size: few; J: TRBJ2-7; DNA: TGTGCCAGCAGTCCATCGGAACTAACTGTGGGCGAGCAGTGCTTC; CDR3: CASSPSELTVGEQCF